Listed below are T cell receptor beta chains from one sample, sequenced in a study of T cell repertoires in cytomegalovirus infection. TCRdb passed the reads through MiXCR, listing each CDR3 protein once. The sample yields approximately 750,000 distinct CDR3 sequences, approximately 34% seen once. Sequenced: PBMCs. These receptors all come from a human donor in good health (CMV status not recorded). Some clones in this sample may be carry-over from other donors' samples. The conserved cysteine and the conserved F or W are not part of the CDR3 here. Fields, in order: J gene, V gene, CDR3 protein.

J: TRBJ2-5; V: TRBV14; CDR3: ASSQVVEPYQETQY
J: TRBJ2-7; V: TRBV7-2; CDR3: ASSLVRRGANEQY
J: TRBJ2-3; V: TRBV28; CDR3: ASSPPARSSTDTQY
J: TRBJ2-3; V: TRBV28; CDR3: ASSTSGSSADTQY
J: TRBJ1-5; V: TRBV30; CDR3: AWSVSGGGNQPQH
J: TRBJ2-7; V: TRBV7-9; CDR3: ASGLSSYEQY
J: TRBJ1-1; V: TRBV5-3; CDR3: ASSKQGTGNTEAF
J: TRBJ2-7; V: TRBV7-9; CDR3: ASSIGGDMSYEQY
J: TRBJ2-6; V: TRBV10-3; CDR3: AGSGGLKGANVLT
J: TRBJ1-2; V: TRBV6-8; CDR3: ASSISGAYGYT
J: TRBJ1-4; V: TRBV27; CDR3: ARSTDRKEKLF
J: TRBJ2-7; V: TRBV29-1; CDR3: SVAVGSSEQY
J: TRBJ2-7; V: TRBV20-1; CDR3: SATGGGGYEQY
J: TRBJ1-6; V: TRBV6-5; CDR3: ASSQTRNSPLH